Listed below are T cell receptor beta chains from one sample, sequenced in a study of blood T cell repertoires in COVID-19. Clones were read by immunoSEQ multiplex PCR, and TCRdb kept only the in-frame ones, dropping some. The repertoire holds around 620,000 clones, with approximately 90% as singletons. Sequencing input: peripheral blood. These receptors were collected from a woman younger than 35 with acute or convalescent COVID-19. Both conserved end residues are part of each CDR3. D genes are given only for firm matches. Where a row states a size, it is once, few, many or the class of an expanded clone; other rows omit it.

CASSFHPSDTQYF	TGTGCCAGCAGTTTCCATCCATCAGATACGCAGTATTTT	TRBV28	TRBJ2-3	.	.
CASSLAGWRDYGYTF	TGTGCCAGCAGCTTGGCCGGATGGAGGGACTATGGCTACACCTTC	TRBV5-6	TRBJ1-2	.	.
CASSLDRSGNEQFF	TGTGCCAGCAGCTTAGATAGGTCAGGGAATGAGCAGTTCTTC	TRBV11-2	TRBJ2-1	.	.
CASSLWKRANEKLFF	TGTGCCAGCAGTTTATGGAAGAGGGCGAATGAAAAACTGTTTTTT	TRBV28	TRBJ1-4	.	many
CASSSQWSGNNYGYTF	TGCGCCAGCAGCTCCCAATGGTCCGGGAATAACTATGGCTACACCTTC	TRBV4-1	TRBJ1-2	.	.
CATSDPSGTDTQYF	TGTGCCACCAGTGACCCGTCGGGCACAGATACGCAGTATTTT	TRBV24-1	TRBJ2-3	.	.
CATSDRDRERSEAFF	TGTGCCACCAGTGATCGAGACAGGGAAAGGTCTGAAGCTTTCTTT	TRBV24-1	TRBJ1-1	TRBD1	.
CASSPPGGGWNYGYTF	TGTGCCAGTAGTCCACCTGGGGGGGGCTGGAACTATGGCTACACCTTC	TRBV19	TRBJ1-2	.	.
CASSVLLRTGMNTEAFF	TGTGCCAGCAGCGTATTATTGAGAACAGGCATGAACACTGAAGCTTTCTTT	TRBV3-1/TRBV3-2	TRBJ1-1	.	.
CASSSRTSGGTGELFF	TGTGCCAGCAGCTCTCGGACTAGCGGGGGGACCGGGGAGCTGTTTTTT	TRBV3-1/TRBV3-2	TRBJ2-2	TRBD2	.
CASSLSGTRGYTF	TGTGCCAGTAGTCTCTCTGGGACACGAGGCTACACCTTC	TRBV19	TRBJ1-2	.	.
CASSQVRTPSTDTQYF	TGTGCCAGCAGCCAAGTCAGGACACCTAGCACAGATACGCAGTATTTT	TRBV3-1/TRBV3-2	TRBJ2-3	.	.
CASSLTQGAKPYGYTF	TGTGCCAGCAGTTTAACACAGGGGGCTAAACCCTACGGCTACACCTTC	TRBV27	TRBJ1-2	TRBD1	.
CASSYSDYSATEAFF	TGTGCCAGCAGTTACTCGGACTACTCGGCGACTGAAGCTTTCTTT	TRBV6-5	TRBJ1-1	.	.
CASISVPSGGYTF	.	TRBV2	TRBJ1-2	.	.
CASSLAQVREAEQYF	TGTGCCAGCAGCTTAGCGCAGGTCAGGGAGGCCGAGCAGTACTTC	TRBV7-9	TRBJ2-7	.	.
CASSLIQGPGNTIYF	TGTGCCAGCAGCCTAATACAGGGGCCTGGAAACACCATATATTTT	TRBV2	TRBJ1-3	TRBD1	few
CASTSGGDYNSPLHF	TGTGCCAGCACCTCAGGGGGAGACTATAATTCACCCCTCCACTTT	TRBV27	TRBJ1-6	TRBD1	.
CASSEGGDSWGYEQYF	TGTGCCAGCAGTGAGGGCGGGGACTCATGGGGGTACGAGCAGTACTTC	TRBV6-1	TRBJ2-7	.	.
CASSQESHLAGSNYEQYF	TGTGCCAGCAGCCAAGAGAGTCACCTAGCGGGGTCAAACTACGAGCAGTACTTC	TRBV4-2	TRBJ2-7	TRBD2	few
CAWSNQGGPNSPLHF	TGTGCCTGGAGTAATCAGGGCGGCCCGAATTCACCCCTCCACTTT	TRBV30	TRBJ1-6	.	.
CASSYSSSPTGWVNTEAFF	TGTGCCAGCAGTTACTCGTCGTCTCCTACAGGATGGGTGAACACTGAAGCTTTCTTT	TRBV6-2/TRBV6-3	TRBJ1-1	.	.
CASSLRGYEQYF	TGTGCCAGCAGTTTGCGAGGCTACGAGCAGTACTTC	TRBV12-3/TRBV12-4	TRBJ2-7	.	.